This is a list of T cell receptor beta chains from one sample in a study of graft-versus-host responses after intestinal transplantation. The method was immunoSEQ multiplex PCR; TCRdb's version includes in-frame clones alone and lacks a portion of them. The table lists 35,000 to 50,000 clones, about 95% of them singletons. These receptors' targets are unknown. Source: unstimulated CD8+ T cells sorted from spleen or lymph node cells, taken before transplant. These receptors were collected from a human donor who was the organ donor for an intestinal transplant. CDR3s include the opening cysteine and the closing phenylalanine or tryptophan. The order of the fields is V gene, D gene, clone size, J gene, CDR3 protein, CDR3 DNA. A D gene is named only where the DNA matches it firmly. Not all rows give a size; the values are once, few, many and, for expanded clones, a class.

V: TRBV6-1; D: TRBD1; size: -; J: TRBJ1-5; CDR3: CASIPGGLQPQHF; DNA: TGTGCCAGTATTCCAGGGGGCCTTCAGCCCCAGCATTTT
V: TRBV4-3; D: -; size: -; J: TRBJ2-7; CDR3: CASSQDFYRPGEQYF; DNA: TGCGCCAGCAGCCAAGATTTCTACAGGCCGGGGGAGCAGTACTTC
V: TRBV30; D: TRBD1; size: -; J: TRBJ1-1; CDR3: CAWSSDRAEAFF; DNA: TGTGCCTGGAGTTCGGACAGGGCTGAAGCTTTCTTT
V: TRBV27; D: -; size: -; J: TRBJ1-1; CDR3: CASSWGAEAFF; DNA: TGTGCCAGCAGTTGGGGGGCGGAAGCTTTCTTT
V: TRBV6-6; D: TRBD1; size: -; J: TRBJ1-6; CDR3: CASSPGQDVGNSPLYF; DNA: TGTGCCAGCAGCCCAGGACAGGACGTAGGGAATTCACCCCTCTACTTT
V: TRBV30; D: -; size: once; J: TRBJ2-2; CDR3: CAWMARDKGWPGELFF; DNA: TGTGCCTGGATGGCTCGGGACAAGGGGTGGCCCGGGGAGCTGTTTTTT
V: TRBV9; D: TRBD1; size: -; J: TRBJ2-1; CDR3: CASSDGQGRRNEQFF; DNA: TGTGCCAGCAGCGACGGACAGGGGCGGAGGAATGAGCAGTTCTTC
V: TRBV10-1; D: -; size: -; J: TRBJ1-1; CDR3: CASSEGRNTEAFF; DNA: TGCGCCAGCAGTGAGGGACGGAACACTGAAGCTTTCTTT
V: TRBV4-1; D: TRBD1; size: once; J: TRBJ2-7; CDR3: CASSPGTGGYEQYF; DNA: TGCGCCAGCAGCCCCGGGACAGGGGGCTACGAGCAGTACTTC
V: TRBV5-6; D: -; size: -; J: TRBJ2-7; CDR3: CASSLVGGAREQYF; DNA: TGTGCCAGCAGCTTGGTGGGGGGGGCGAGGGAGCAGTACTTC
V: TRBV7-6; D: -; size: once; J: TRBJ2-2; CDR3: CASSRPGGSTGELFF; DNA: TGTGCCAGCAGCCGTCCCGGCGGTAGCACCGGGGAGCTGTTTTTT
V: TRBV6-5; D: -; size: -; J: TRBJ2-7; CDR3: CASSSTGSSYEQYF; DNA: TGTGCCAGCAGTTCGACAGGTTCCTCCTACGAGCAGTACTTC
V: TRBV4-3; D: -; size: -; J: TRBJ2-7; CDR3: CASSQDGGGRSSYEQYF; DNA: TGCGCCAGCAGCCAAGATGGTGGGGGGCGAAGCTCCTACGAGCAGTACTTC
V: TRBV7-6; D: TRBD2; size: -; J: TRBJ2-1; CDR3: CASSFFGGEGNEQFF; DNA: TGTGCCAGCAGCTTTTTCGGCGGGGAGGGGAATGAGCAGTTCTTC
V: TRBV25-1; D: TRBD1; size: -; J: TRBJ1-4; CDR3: CASAPGQGGEKLFF; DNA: TGTGCCAGCGCACCGGGACAGGGAGGGGAAAAACTGTTTTTT
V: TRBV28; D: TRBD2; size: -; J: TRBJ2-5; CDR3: CASSFHSGGRSGETQYF; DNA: TGTGCCAGCAGTTTTCATAGCGGGGGGCGCTCAGGAGAGACCCAGTACTTC
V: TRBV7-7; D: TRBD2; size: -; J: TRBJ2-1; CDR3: CASSLALAASYNEQFF; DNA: TGTGCTAGCAGCTTAGCCCTAGCGGCCTCCTACAATGAGCAGTTCTTC
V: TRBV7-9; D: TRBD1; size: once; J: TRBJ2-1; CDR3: CASSTSGTGDNEQFF; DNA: TGTGCCAGCAGCACGTCCGGGACAGGGGACAATGAGCAGTTCTTC
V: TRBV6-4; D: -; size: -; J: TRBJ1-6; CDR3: CASSVSGVYNSPLHF; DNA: TGTGCCAGCAGTGTCTCGGGGGTCTATAATTCACCCCTCCACTTT
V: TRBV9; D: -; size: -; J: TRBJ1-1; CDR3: CASSVDNTEAFF; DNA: TGTGCCAGCAGCGTCGACAACACTGAAGCTTTCTTT
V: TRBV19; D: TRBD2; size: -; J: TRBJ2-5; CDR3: CASSIIGLAGQETQYF; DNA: TGTGCCAGTAGTATAATTGGACTAGCGGGGCAAGAGACCCAGTACTTC
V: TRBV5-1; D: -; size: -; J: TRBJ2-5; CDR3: CASSLDGQQETQYF; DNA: TGCGCCAGCAGCTTGGACGGACAGCAAGAGACCCAGTACTTC
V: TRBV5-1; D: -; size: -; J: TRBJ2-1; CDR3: CASSLVGSIYNEQFF; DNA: TGCGCCAGCAGCTTGGTCGGGTCGATCTACAATGAGCAGTTCTTC
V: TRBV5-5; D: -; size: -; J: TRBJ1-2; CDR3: CASSLDSNYGYTF; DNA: TGTGCCAGCAGCTTGGACTCTAACTATGGCTACACCTTC
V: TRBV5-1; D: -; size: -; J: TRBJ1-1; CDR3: CASSSDNTEAFF; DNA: TGCGCCAGCAGCTCCGACAACACTGAAGCTTTCTTT
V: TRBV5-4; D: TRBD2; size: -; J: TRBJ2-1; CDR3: CASSGRGSSYNEQFF; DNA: TGTGCCAGCAGTGGGCGGGGGAGCTCCTACAATGAGCAGTTCTTC
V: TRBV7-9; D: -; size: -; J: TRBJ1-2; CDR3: CASSLAREGYTF; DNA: TGTGCCAGCAGCTTAGCGCGGGAGGGCTACACCTTC
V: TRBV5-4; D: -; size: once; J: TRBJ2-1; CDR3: CASSPWADSYNEQFF; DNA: TGTGCCAGCAGCCCGTGGGCGGACTCCTACAATGAGCAGTTCTTC
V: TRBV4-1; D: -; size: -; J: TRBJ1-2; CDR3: CASSLRIQNRKTYGYTF; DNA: TGCGCCAGCAGCCTTCGGATCCAGAACCGAAAGACCTATGGCTACACCTTC
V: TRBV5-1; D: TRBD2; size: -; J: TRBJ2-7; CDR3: CASSGGVTYEQYF; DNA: TGCGCCAGCAGCGGGGGGGTGACCTACGAGCAGTACTTC
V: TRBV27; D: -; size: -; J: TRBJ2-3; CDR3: CASSPIWGPGDTQYF; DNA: TGTGCCAGCAGTCCCATCTGGGGCCCCGGAGATACGCAGTATTTT
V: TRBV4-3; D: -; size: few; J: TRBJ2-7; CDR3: CASSQEREIRQPTYEQYF; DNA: TGCGCCAGCAGCCAAGAACGTGAGATCAGGCAGCCGACCTACGAGCAGTACTTC
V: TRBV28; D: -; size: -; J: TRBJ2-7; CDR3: CASRIQGSYEQYF; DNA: TGTGCCAGCAGAATACAGGGCTCCTACGAGCAGTACTTC
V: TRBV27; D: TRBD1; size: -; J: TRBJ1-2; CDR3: CATGTGGAGYTF; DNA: TGTGCCACCGGGACAGGGGGCGCAGGCTACACCTTC
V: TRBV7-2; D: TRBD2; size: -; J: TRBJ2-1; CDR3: CASSPLAGGSYNEQFF; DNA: TGTGCCAGCAGCCCTCTAGCGGGGGGTTCCTACAATGAGCAGTTCTTC
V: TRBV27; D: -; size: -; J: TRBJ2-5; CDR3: CASGSRETQYF; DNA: TGTGCCAGCGGGAGTAGAGAGACCCAGTACTTC
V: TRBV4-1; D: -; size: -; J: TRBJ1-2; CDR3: CASSQRQFGGYTF; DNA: TGCGCCAGCAGCCAAAGGCAGTTTGGTGGCTACACCTTC
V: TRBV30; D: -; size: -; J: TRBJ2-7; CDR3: CAWSISYEQYF; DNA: TGTGCCTGGAGTATTTCCTACGAGCAGTACTTC
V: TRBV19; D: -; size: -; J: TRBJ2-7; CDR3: CASSIKLDLTYEQYF; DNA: TGTGCCAGTAGTATCAAGCTCGACCTGACCTACGAGCAGTACTTC
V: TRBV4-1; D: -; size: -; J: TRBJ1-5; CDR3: CASSQDPVGWMGNQPQHF; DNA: TGCGCCAGCAGCCAAGATCCGGTAGGGTGGATGGGCAATCAGCCCCAGCATTTT
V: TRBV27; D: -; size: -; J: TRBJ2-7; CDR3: CASSRTLSSYEQYF; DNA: TGTGCCAGCAGTAGGACCCTGAGCTCCTACGAGCAGTACTTC
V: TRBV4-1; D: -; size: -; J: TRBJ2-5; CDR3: CASSHEGIGGEETQYF; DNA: TGCGCCAGCAGCCACGAGGGGATCGGGGGCGAAGAGACCCAGTACTTC
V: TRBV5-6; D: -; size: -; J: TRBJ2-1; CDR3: CASSLVGWDEQFF; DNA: TGTGCCAGCAGCTTGGTCGGTTGGGATGAGCAGTTCTTC
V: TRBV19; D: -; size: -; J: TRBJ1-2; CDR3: CASSHWFPNYGYTF; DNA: TGTGCCAGTAGTCATTGGTTCCCTAACTATGGCTACACCTTC
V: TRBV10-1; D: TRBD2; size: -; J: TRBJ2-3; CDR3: CASSISGGGTDTQYF; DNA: TGCGCCAGCAGCATTAGCGGGGGAGGCACAGATACGCAGTATTTT
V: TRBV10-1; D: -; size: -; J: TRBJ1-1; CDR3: CASSELDSTEAFF; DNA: TGCGCCAGCAGTGAGTTAGACAGCACTGAAGCTTTCTTT